What follows are 30 T cell receptor beta chains derived from one specimen sequenced in a study of CD8 T cells in Susac syndrome. Random hexamers were used to reverse transcribe an amount of roughly 0.45 to 1 ug RNA. TCRdb fed the immunoSEQ multiplex PCR reads into MiXCR, producing one record per CDR3 protein. The sample records about 180,000 distinct CDR3 sequences, approximately 96% being singletons. The sequencing sample was made of CD4+ T cells from PBMCs. Every receptor here comes from a human donor with multiple sclerosis.

The gene calls are TRBV11-2 and TRBJ2-2, with D perhaps TRBD1 (5 bases). CDR1 is SGHAT and CDR2 is FQNNGV in the germline V gene. The CDR3 spans 15 residues. The germline V and J ends were trimmed by 2 bases and 4 bases, with 11 bases remaining between them. The CDR3 loop reads CASSLFARVTGELFF. CDR3 coding DNA: TGTGCCAGCAGCTTATTCGCCAGGGTCACCGGGGAGCTGTTTTTT.

The J gene is TRBJ1-2, the V gene TRBV12-3 or TRBV12-4; the D is unclear. This CDR3 contains 15 residues. V lost 5 bases and J 3 bases, leaving 16 bases between the germline ends. CDR3 coding DNA: TGTGCCAGCAGTGACCAAGTCGGGCTTTACTATGGCTACACCTTC. Its translation is CASSDQVGLYYGYTF.

This clonotype was observed once. This chain joins TRBV4-2 and TRBJ2-7; TRBD2 might be the D (5 bases). This CDR3 is 16 amino acids long. The V end was cut by 4 bases, the J end by 3 bases, with 19 bases between. Germline V CDR1 and CDR2: LGHNA, YNFKEQ. Here the CDR3 reads CASSPRRTLPLYEQYF. The CDR3 DNA is TGTGCCAGCAGCCCGCGACGGACTCTCCCCCTCTACGAGCAGTACTTC.

The chain couples TRBV4-1 to TRBJ1-6; the match to TRBD1 covers 9 bases. J gave up 9 bases and V 1 base, and 4 bases lay outside the gene matches. The CDR3 is made up of 15 amino acids. Germline CDR1 and CDR2: MGHRA and YSYEKL. The CDR3 sequence: CASSQGEGQGSPLHF. CDR3 in DNA: TGCGCCAGCAGCCAAGGGGAGGGACAGGGTTCACCCCTCCACTTT.

The J gene is TRBJ1-6, the V gene TRBV7-9; D remains unclear. CDR3 size: 14 residues. Germline loops: CDR1 SEHNR, CDR2 FQNEAQ (reference sequence). V was cut by 1 base and J by 5 bases, with 6 bases left in between. The CDR3 reads CASSLDSNNSPLHF. DNA of the CDR3: TGTGCCAGCAGCTTAGACAGCAATAATTCACCCCTCCACTTT.

This clonotype was recorded a few times. The chain joins TRBV30 to TRBJ1-1; D remains unclear. The V gene's germline CDR1 is GTSNPN and CDR2 SVGIG (reference sequence). CDR3 length: 13 amino acids. Trimming cost V 3 bases and J 0 bases, with 8 bases left between them. CDR3 sequence (DNA): TGTGCCTGGAGGGGTACTTTGAACACTGAAGCTTTCTTT. This codes for CAWRGTLNTEAFF. Based on the CDR3 plus reference TRBV30 and TRBJ1-1, the full variable domain is SQTIHQWPATLVQPVGSPLSLECTVEGTSNPNLYWYRQAAGRGLQLLFYSVGIGQISSEVPQNLSASRPQDRQFILSSKKLLLSDSGFYLCAWRGTLNTEAFFGQGTRLTVV.

Concerning this clonotype itself: The junction differs from germline at one of its ends, possibly a read error. This sequence joins TRBV18 and TRBJ2-6, with D possibly matching TRBD1 (6 bases). The CDR3 consists of 15 residues. CDR1 and CDR2 (germline): KGHSH, LQKENI. The CDR3 region has the DNA TGTGCCAGCTCACCAGCAGGGGCTGGGGCCAACGCCCTGACTTTC. It specifies CASSPAGAGANALTF.

The chain has TRBV7-9 and TRBJ2-7; weak D call: TRBD1 (5 bases). Germline V gives CDR1 SEHNR, CDR2 FQNEAQ (reference sequence). The CDR3 is made up of 16 amino acids. V lost 3 bases to trimming and J lost 0 bases, with 15 bases between them. The CDR3 coding sequence is TGTGCCAGCAGCTTCATATCAGGGATGAGCTCCTACGAGCAGTACTTC. Amino acids: CASSFISGMSSYEQYF.

The gene calls are TRBV5-1 and TRBJ2-5; 7 bases fit TRBD1. V dropped 0 bases and J dropped 3; count of bases not matched to a gene: 5. The CDR3 is 15 residues long. Per the germline V gene, CDR1 is SGHRS and CDR2 is YFSETQ. CDR3 residues: CASSLAHTGEETQYF. The CDR3 DNA reads as TGCGCCAGCAGCTTGGCCCATACAGGGGAAGAGACCCAGTACTTC.

This chain connects TRBV6-2 or TRBV6-3 to TRBJ2-7; D is unclear. V was trimmed by 0 bases and J by 0 bases, leaving 6 bases between them. Germline lookup yields CDR1 MNHEY and CDR2 SVGEGT. The CDR3 is 14 residues long. The CDR3 DNA sequence: TGTGCCAGCAGTTACTCGAAAATCTCCTACGAGCAGTACTTC. Its protein product is CASSYSKISYEQYF.

The chain is built from TRBV4-2 and TRBJ2-7, with 7 nucleotides matching TRBD1. The V and J ends lost 1 base and 6 bases, in that order; junction bases with no gene match: 6. CDR1 and CDR2 from the germline V gene are LGHNA and YNFKEQ. The CDR3 length is 14 residues. CDR3 coding DNA: TGTGCCAGCAGCCAAGTTGGACAGGCTACCGAGCAGTACTTC. Its protein product is CASSQVGQATEQYF.

The chain is built from TRBV5-6 and TRBJ2-7; D unresolved. The germline gives CDR1 SGHDT, CDR2 YYEEEE. Trimming pared 1 base from V and 4 bases from J, leaving 12 bases between. The CDR3 has 14 residues. CDR3 loop: CASSLRGGRYEQYF. The CDR3 bases are TGTGCCAGCAGCTTGCGCGGCGGTAGGTACGAGCAGTACTTC.

This chain connects TRBV2 to TRBJ2-3; 9 bases agree with TRBD1. The V gene's germline CDR1 is SNHLY and CDR2 FYNNEI. V lost 5 bases, J lost 0 bases, and 3 bases stayed unmatched. The CDR3 has 15 amino acids. The CDR3: CASSTDRGSTDTQYF. DNA for the CDR3: TGTGCCAGCAGTACGGACAGGGGAAGCACAGATACGCAGTATTTT.

This clonotype was counted once. The V gene is TRBV3-1, the J gene TRBJ2-3, with D possibly matching TRBD2 (6 bases). Trimming cost V 2 bases and J 3 bases, with 9 bases left between them. The CDR3 has 14 residues. CDR1 LGHDT and CDR2 YNNKEL come from the germline V gene (reference sequence). In DNA form, the CDR3 reads TGTGCCAGCAGCCAATGGGACTCTACAGATACGCAGTATTTT. Amino acid sequence: CASSQWDSTDTQYF.

The chain links TRBV20-1 to TRBJ2-5, with D tentatively TRBD1 or TRBD2 (5 bases each). The germline V and J ends were trimmed by 6 bases and 5 bases, with 10 bases remaining between them. There are 11 residues in the CDR3. Germline CDR1 and CDR2: DFQATT and SNEGSKA (reference sequence). As DNA, the CDR3 is TGCAGTGCCCTCGAGGGGGAGACCCAGTACTTC. It specifies CSALEGETQYF.

This chain links TRBV7-2 with TRBJ1-6; D gene ambiguous. There are 14 residues in the CDR3. Trimming pared 3 bases from V and 6 bases from J, leaving 9 bases between. Germline loops: CDR1 SGHTA, CDR2 FQGNSA. The CDR3 nucleotides are TGTGCCAGCAGCTTCTCTCGTTCTAATTCACCCCTCCACTTT. Translation gives CASSFSRSNSPLHF.

This clonotype was recorded once. V and J are TRBV11-1 and TRBJ2-1; weak D call: TRBD2 (5 bases). Per germline, CDR1 SGHAT and CDR2 FQDESV (reference sequence). CDR3 size: 13 residues. V shed 1 base and J shed 10 bases, with 11 bases lying between them. CDR3 DNA sequence: TGTGCCAGCAGCTTAGAATTCGGGGTAGAGCAGTTCTTC. This codes for CASSLEFGVEQFF.

The J gene is TRBJ1-2, the V gene TRBV15; D remains unclear. Trimming stripped 1 base from V and 8 bases from J, with 23 bases between. CDR3 size: 17 residues. In germline, CDR1 is LNHNV, CDR2 YYDKDF (reference sequence). For the CDR3, the DNA is TGTGCCACCAGCAGAGCTGGGCAGCCCCTGGGTAGTTCGGGCTACACCTTC. Protein product: CATSRAGQPLGSSGYTF.

The J gene is TRBJ2-3, the V gene TRBV12-3 or TRBV12-4, with 9 bases lining up with TRBD2. J lost 4 bases, V lost 10 bases, and 15 bases had no gene match. The CDR3 has 16 residues. CDR3 in DNA: TGTGCCATCTCCCTGCCTCCGGGCGGGGGGGCAGATACGCAGTATTTT. It translates to CAISLPPGGGADTQYF.

This sequence joins TRBV7-9 and TRBJ1-2; D is unclear. The CDR3 is 12 residues long. Trimming shortened V by 5 bases and J by 12 bases, and 16 bases separated the two germline ends. CDR1 is SEHNR, CDR2 FQNEAQ, per germline (reference sequence). The CDR3 spells CASSADQRRHTF. The CDR3 DNA reads as TGTGCCAGCAGCGCTGACCAACGACGACACACCTTC.

This clonotype showed up just once. The chain recombines TRBV7-2 with TRBJ1-2; D gene unclear. Trimming removed 3 bases from V and 4 bases from J, with 12 bases in between. The CDR3 is 14 residues long. Germline-derived CDR1 and CDR2 are SGHTA and FQGNSA. CDR3 amino acids: CASSFYGAGYGYTF. In nucleotides, the CDR3 is TGTGCCAGCAGCTTTTATGGAGCAGGCTATGGCTACACCTTC.

This clonotype was picked up one time. This rearrangement joins TRBV6-1 to TRBJ1-1; no clear D gene. Trimming left V 5 bases short and J 5 bases short, with 12 bases between. The CDR3 loop spans 13 amino acids. Germline V gene lookup returns CDR1 MNHNS and CDR2 SASEGT. The CDR3 loop reads CASSPSLQTEAFF. CDR3 bases: TGTGCCAGCAGTCCCAGCTTACAAACTGAAGCTTTCTTT.

This rearrangement joins TRBV6-5 to TRBJ1-2; tentative D call: TRBD1 (6 bases). The CDR3 runs 11 residues. Germline loops: CDR1 MNHEY, CDR2 SVGAGI. Between the trimmed V and J ends, which lost 6 bases and 7 bases, there was a span of 9 bases. The CDR3 protein is CASRGAGGYTF. In nucleotides, the CDR3 is TGTGCCAGCAGGGGGGCTGGTGGCTACACCTTC.

This clonotype was counted once. The genes are TRBV12-3 or TRBV12-4 and TRBJ1-6; weak D call: TRBD1 (5 bases). Trimming left V 7 bases short and J 8 bases short, with 12 bases between. The length of the CDR3 is 13 residues. The CDR3: CASNPSRDSPLHF. CDR3 DNA sequence: TGTGCCAGCAATCCATCCAGGGATTCACCCCTCCACTTT.

The rearrangement joins TRBV3-1 to TRBJ2-3, with a weak D call TRBD2 (5 bases). CDR1 and CDR2 (germline): LGHDT, YNNKEL (reference sequence). With 0 bases removed from V and 11 bases from J, the gap between germline ends came to 12 bases. The CDR3 extends over 13 amino acids. CDR3 nucleotides: TGTGCCAGCAGCCAAGATAGAGGTCGGGGGCAGTATTTT. Protein product: CASSQDRGRGQYF.

The chain couples TRBV5-1 to TRBJ1-1, with D uncertain. Germline CDR1 and CDR2: SGHRS and YFSETQ. CDR3 length equals 14 residues. Between the trimmed V and J ends, which lost 0 bases and 4 bases, there was a span of 10 bases. CDR3 residues: CASSLDGLGTEAFF. The CDR3 DNA is TGCGCCAGCAGCTTGGACGGTCTGGGCACTGAAGCTTTCTTT.

The chain couples TRBV9 to TRBJ2-3; tentative D call: TRBD2 (6 bases). Germline CDR1 reads SGDLS; CDR2 reads YYNGEE. The V and J ends lost 1 base and 10 bases respectively, with 13 bases between them. There are 13 residues in the CDR3. In DNA, the CDR3 is TGTGCCAGCAGCGTATCGACCTGGGAGGCGCAGTATTTT. This encodes CASSVSTWEAQYF.

The rearrangement joins TRBV11-1 to TRBJ2-1; 10 bases line up with TRBD1. The CDR3 runs to 15 residues. V lost 5 bases, J lost 8 bases, and 9 bases stayed unmatched. The germline V gene encodes CDR1 SGHAT and CDR2 FQDESV (reference sequence). The CDR3 here is CASSLRDRGSHEQFF. The CDR3 bases are TGTGCCAGCAGCCTCCGGGACAGGGGAAGCCATGAGCAGTTCTTC.

This clonotype was counted a few times. The chain recombines TRBV30 with TRBJ2-7; D remains unclear. The CDR3 is 12 amino acids. Between the trimmed V and J ends, which lost 3 bases and 6 bases, there was a span of 12 bases. Germline CDR1 is GTSNPN and CDR2 is SVGIG (reference sequence). CDR3 protein: CAWSRTAVEQYF. The CDR3 DNA is TGTGCCTGGAGCCGGACCGCCGTCGAGCAGTACTTC.

The chain recombines TRBV20-1 with TRBJ2-7; 7 bases fit TRBD2. Germline CDR1 reads DFQATT; CDR2 reads SNEGSKA (reference sequence). There are 14 residues in the CDR3. Trimming took 6 bases from V and 4 from J; bases not matched to a gene: 12. The CDR3 sequence is CSAITGGGFYEQYF. Here the CDR3 DNA reads TGCAGTGCCATAACCGGCGGGGGATTTTACGAGCAGTACTTC.